A single sample gave rise to the 32 T cell receptor beta chains below, sequenced in a study of blood T cell repertoires in COVID-19. Produced via immunoSEQ multiplex PCR; TCRdb's table is partial and in-frame only. Counted here are roughly 160,000 clones, around 85% occurring once; the ten biggest clones make up about 8.1%. Specimen: peripheral blood. These receptors all come from a woman over 75 with COVID-19, enrolled during active disease.

The genes are TRBV5-1 and TRBJ2-7, with TRBD1 matching over 7 bases. The CDR3 contains 16 residues. The junction had 6 bases not matched to a gene; V was cut back by 0 bases and J by 0 bases. Germline CDR1 reads SGHRS; CDR2 reads YFSETQ. CDR3 nucleotide sequence: TGCGCCAGCAGCTTGGGGGACAGCAGGAGCTCCTACGAGCAGTACTTC. Amino acids: CASSLGDSRSSYEQYF.

The V and J genes are TRBV12-3 or TRBV12-4 and TRBJ1-2, with TRBD1 matching 7 bases. CDR3 size: 13 residues. The V segment lost 6 bases and the J segment 3 bases; nucleotides outside the gene matches: 4. CDR3 nucleotide sequence: TGTGCCAGCAGCTCGGGACAGTACTATGGCTACACCTTC. Encoded protein: CASSSGQYYGYTF.

J is TRBJ1-6 and V is TRBV11-2, with D tentatively TRBD1 (5 bases). With 1 base removed from V and 0 bases from J, the gap between germline ends came to 13 bases. The CDR3 totals 18 residues. CDR1 is SGHAT and CDR2 is FQNNGV in the germline V gene. This chain's CDR3 is CASSLAGYGSSYNSPLHF. CDR3 bases: TGTGCCAGCAGCTTAGCAGGGTACGGGAGCTCCTATAATTCACCCCTCCACTTT.

The J gene is TRBJ2-3, the V gene TRBV7-2; D ambiguous. V shed 6 bases and J shed 3 bases, with 13 bases lying between them. CDR1 is SGHTA and CDR2 is FQGNSA in the germline V gene. This CDR3 region has 14 residues. CDR3 sequence (DNA): TGTGCCAGCAGTCCCGGGTTTGCGACAGATACGCAGTATTTT. Its protein is CASSPGFATDTQYF.

J is TRBJ2-1 and V is TRBV7-3; D might be TRBD1 (6 bases). Germline-derived CDR1 and CDR2 are SGHTA and FQGTGA. This CDR3 has 12 amino acids. V was trimmed by 6 bases and J by 6 bases, leaving 9 bases between them. The CDR3 sequence is CASSLGANEQFF. The CDR3 DNA reads TGTGCCAGCAGTCTGGGGGCCAATGAGCAGTTCTTC. Filled out from reference TRBV7-3 and TRBJ2-1, the complete variable domain reads GAGVSQTPSNKVTEKGKYVELRCDPISGHTALYWYRQSLGQGPEFLIYFQGTGAADDSGLPNDRFFAVRPEGSVSTLKIQRTERGDSAVYLCASSLGANEQFFGPGTRLTVL.

This CDR3 reads CASTPGAYEQYF. Here the CDR3 DNA reads TGTGCCAGCACTCCTGGGGCTTACGAGCAGTACTTC. The chain is built from TRBV6-6 and TRBJ2-7, with D possibly being TRBD1 (5 bases). The CDR3 sequence is 12 residues long. Germline values: CDR1 MNHNY, CDR2 SVGAGI (reference sequence). V dropped 7 bases and J dropped 4 bases, with 11 bases sitting between them.

V usage is TRBV18 and J usage is TRBJ2-2; D remains unclear. The CDR3 extends over 14 amino acids. The ends were cut back, 3 bases at V and 6 bases at J, with 11 bases in the middle. Germline CDR1 reads KGHSH; CDR2 reads LQKENI. The CDR3 reads CASSPGRNPGELFF. As DNA, the CDR3 is TGTGCCAGCTCACCGGGCAGAAACCCCGGGGAGCTGTTTTTT. The full variable domain, rest sourced from reference TRBV18 and TRBJ2-2, is NAGVMQNPRHLVRRRGQEARLRCSPMKGHSHVYWYRQLPEEGLKFMVYLQKENIIDESGMPKERFSAEFPKEGPSILRIQQVVRGDSAAYFCASSPGRNPGELFFGEGSRLTVL.

V usage is TRBV4-1 and J usage is TRBJ1-1, with D possibly matching TRBD1 (6 bases). CDR3 length equals 13 residues. Deletions cut 2 bases from V and 12 bases from J, with 16 bases between. Germline assignment: CDR1 MGHRA and CDR2 YSYEKL. In nucleotides, the CDR3 is TGCGCCAGCAGCCAACCTGGGGGCGCCAGGACTTTCTTT. Translated, it gives CASSQPGGARTFF.

The chain has TRBV10-3 and TRBJ2-1, with 12 bases aligning to TRBD2. The CDR3 has 14 amino acids. V lost 10 bases to trimming and J lost 9 bases; unmatched junction nucleotides: 10. Germline CDR1 ENHRY, CDR2 SYGVKD. CDR3 sequence: CATLAGGRFSEQFF. CDR3 bases: TGTGCCACTCTAGCGGGAGGGAGGTTTAGTGAGCAGTTCTTC.

The V and J genes are TRBV7-3 and TRBJ2-1; 9 bases are shared with TRBD2. The junction had 7 bases not matched to a gene; V was cut back by 2 bases and J by 5 bases. Germline V gene sequence: CDR1 SGHTA, CDR2 FQGTGA. The CDR3 has 16 residues. CDR3: CASSLGGLAGHNEQFF. CDR3 in DNA: TGTGCCAGCAGCTTAGGCGGGCTAGCGGGGCACAATGAGCAGTTCTTC.

DNA for the CDR3: TGTGCCAGCAGCCAATCGGGCGGGGGTTCCTACGAGCAGTACTTC. Its protein product is CASSQSGGGSYEQYF. The chain carries TRBV16 and TRBJ2-7; TRBD2 matches at 7 bases. CDR1 is KGHSY and CDR2 is FQNENV in the germline V gene. V was pared by 0 bases and J by 1 base, with 3 bases of the junction left unmatched. The CDR3 sequence is 15 residues long.

J is TRBJ1-3 and V is TRBV5-1; D is uncertain. This CDR3 spans 15 amino acids. V shed 1 base and J shed 0 bases, with 8 bases lying between them. Germline V gene sequence: CDR1 SGHRS, CDR2 YFSETQ. DNA for the CDR3: TGCGCCAGCAGCTTGAGCGGGAACTCTGGAAACACCATATATTTT. Its protein product is CASSLSGNSGNTIYF.

The rearrangement links TRBV5-1 to TRBJ2-7, with 10 bases matching TRBD2. V trimming: 6 bases; J trimming: 5 bases; junction bases outside the gene matches: 8. Germline values: CDR1 SGHRS, CDR2 YFSETQ. This CDR3 contains 14 residues. CDR3 region: CASTLAGTSDEQYF. CDR3 nucleotides: TGCGCCAGCACCCTAGCCGGGACTAGCGACGAGCAGTACTTC.

The V call is TRBV5-4, the J call TRBJ2-5; TRBD1 matches 8 bases. Looked up from germline, CDR1 is SGHNT and CDR2 is YYREEE (reference sequence). The CDR3 is made up of 15 amino acids. The junction had 10 bases not matched to a gene; V was cut back by 4 bases and J by 5 bases. In DNA form, the CDR3 reads TGTGCCAGCAGCCCGCGGCAGGGGGCGCGGGAGACCCAGTACTTC. Encoded protein: CASSPRQGARETQYF.

The gene calls are TRBV5-1 and TRBJ1-2; D perhaps matches TRBD1 (6 bases). CDR3 length equals 12 residues. Per germline, CDR1 SGHRS and CDR2 YFSETQ. Trimming took off 4 bases at V and 8 bases at J, with 12 bases between the two ends. CDR3 in amino acids: CASSGNRDGYTF. In DNA, the CDR3 is TGCGCCAGCAGCGGGAACAGGGACGGCTACACCTTC.

The chain couples TRBV5-1 to TRBJ1-4, with TRBD1 identical over 9 bases. The CDR3 contains 16 residues. The germline CDR1 and CDR2 sequences are SGHRS and YFSETQ. Trimming cost V 0 bases and J 6 bases; bases outside gene matches: 6. The CDR3 spells CASSLAGGQGYEKLFF. Here the CDR3 DNA reads TGCGCCAGCAGCTTGGCCGGGGGACAGGGATATGAAAAACTGTTTTTT.

In its sample, this clone was seen once. This chain uses TRBV2 with TRBJ1-5, with D perhaps matching TRBD1 (6 bases). This CDR3 region has 14 residues. Trimming shortened V by 5 bases and J by 4 bases, and 12 bases separated the two germline ends. Germline CDR1 SNHLY, CDR2 FYNNEI. Here the CDR3 reads CASSQIQGNQPQHF. The CDR3 nucleotides read TGTGCCAGCAGTCAAATACAGGGTAATCAGCCCCAGCATTTT.

This sequence joins TRBV27 and TRBJ1-2, with 7 bases identical to TRBD1. Trimming removed 4 bases from V and 7 bases from J; junction bases left unmatched: 24. The germline V gene encodes CDR1 MNHEY and CDR2 SMNVEV (reference sequence). The CDR3 totals 19 residues. The CDR3 is CASSSLTTRRSRGWGGYTF. Here the CDR3 DNA reads TGTGCCAGCAGTTCGCTCACAACTCGTCGAAGCAGGGGGTGGGGTGGCTACACCTTC.

This sequence joins TRBV2 and TRBJ2-5; D is uncertain. Looked up from germline, CDR1 is SNHLY and CDR2 is FYNNEI. This CDR3 comprises 11 residues. The germline V and J ends were trimmed by 5 bases and 2 bases, with 3 bases remaining between them. The CDR3 DNA is TGTGCCAGCAGTCCGCAAGAGACCCAGTACTTC. This sequence encodes CASSPQETQYF.

This chain connects TRBV28 to TRBJ2-1, with 7 bases identical to TRBD2. CDR1 and CDR2 from the germline V gene are MDHEN and SYDVKM. The CDR3 is made up of 13 amino acids. V was pared by 4 bases and J by 4 bases, with 1 base of the junction left unmatched. CDR3: CASSSGGYNEQFF. The CDR3, as DNA: TGTGCCAGCAGTTCCGGGGGGTACAATGAGCAGTTCTTC.

The V gene is TRBV12-3 or TRBV12-4, the J gene TRBJ1-1, with a possible D match to TRBD1 (5 bases). CDR3 size: 12 residues. Trimming left V 6 bases short and J 10 bases short, with 15 bases between. In nucleotides, the CDR3 is TGTGCCAGCAGGCCGGGTGCCGGGGGAGCTTTCTTT. This encodes CASRPGAGGAFF.

The gene calls are TRBV7-6 and TRBJ1-6; maybe TRBD1 (5 bases). The CDR3 is 15 residues long. Germline-derived CDR1 and CDR2 are SGHVS and FNYEAQ. V was shortened by 3 bases and J by 0 bases, with 6 bases between the two germline ends. In DNA, the CDR3 is TGTGCCAGCAGCTTCGACAGCTCCTATAATTCACCCCTCCACTTT. Amino acid sequence: CASSFDSSYNSPLHF. Filled out from reference TRBV7-6 and TRBJ1-6, the complete variable domain reads GAGVSQSPRYKVTKRGQDVALRCDPISGHVSLYWYRQALGQGPEFLTYFNYEAQQDKSGLPNDRFSAERPEGSISTLTIQRTEQRDSAMYRCASSFDSSYNSPLHFGNGTRLTVT.

The chain uses TRBV19 and TRBJ2-3; D is perhaps TRBD1 (5 bases). Germline V gives CDR1 LNHDA, CDR2 SQIVND (reference sequence). Trimming left V 7 bases short and J 0 bases short, with 14 bases between. This CDR3 spans 15 amino acids. CDR3 amino acids: CASKQAPTSTDTQYF. The DNA for the CDR3 is TGTGCCAGTAAACAGGCTCCCACTAGCACAGATACGCAGTATTTT.

The chain employs TRBV27 and TRBJ2-3, with D possibly being TRBD2 (8 bases). This CDR3 contains 18 residues. CDR1 is MNHEY and CDR2 is SMNVEV in the germline V gene (reference sequence). Between the trimmed V and J ends, which lost 2 bases and 2 bases, there was a span of 20 bases. The CDR3 sequence: CASSLTGAGGLLTDTQYF. CDR3 sequence (DNA): TGTGCCAGCAGTTTAACAGGGGCGGGAGGCCTCCTCACAGATACGCAGTATTTT.

The gene calls are TRBV27 and TRBJ1-4, with D possibly TRBD1 on 5 matching bases. Germline lookup yields CDR1 MNHEY and CDR2 SMNVEV (reference sequence). Between the trimmed V and J ends, which lost 4 bases and 4 bases, there was a span of 7 bases. CDR3 length equals 13 residues. Here the CDR3 reads CASSWGGNEKLFF. CDR3 in DNA: TGTGCCAGCAGTTGGGGGGGTAATGAAAAACTGTTTTTT.

J is TRBJ2-7 and V is TRBV6-1; a weak D match, TRBD2 (10 bases). Germline V gene sequence: CDR1 MNHNS, CDR2 SASEGT. The CDR3 spans 16 residues. V dropped 4 bases and J dropped 3 bases, with 19 bases sitting between them. The CDR3 protein is CASSGGQGLAIYEQYF. CDR3 DNA: TGTGCCAGCAGTGGGGGACAGGGACTAGCGATCTACGAGCAGTACTTC.

The CDR3 DNA reads TGTGCCAGCAGCTACCTTGGGGACAGTGCCGACGAGCAGTACTTC. This translates into CASSYLGDSADEQYF. The chain joins TRBV7-9 to TRBJ2-7; 7 bases fit TRBD1. The junction had 11 bases not matched to a gene; V was cut back by 4 bases and J by 5 bases. The CDR3 is 15 amino acids. Germline V lookup: CDR1 SEHNR, CDR2 FQNEAQ (reference sequence).

CDR3 in DNA: TGTGCCACCAGCAGAGATATGAACACTGAAGCTTTCTTT. This gives the protein CATSRDMNTEAFF. The rearrangement links TRBV15 to TRBJ1-1; no clear D gene. The CDR3 is 13 residues long. The V gene lost 0 bases and the J gene lost 0 bases, with 2 bases spanning the gap. Germline CDR1 LNHNV, CDR2 YYDKDF (reference sequence).

The genes are TRBV4-1 and TRBJ1-3; TRBD1 might be the D (6 bases). V lost 1 base and J 4 bases, leaving 14 bases between the germline ends. Per germline, CDR1 MGHRA and CDR2 YSYEKL. This CDR3 has 16 amino acids. This CDR3 reads CASSQVEQGYGNTIYF. The DNA for the CDR3 is TGCGCCAGCAGCCAAGTTGAACAGGGTTACGGAAACACCATATATTTT.

The chain recombines TRBV9 with TRBJ2-1; 10 bases are shared with TRBD2. CDR3 length: 15 amino acids. Germline CDR1 reads SGDLS; CDR2 reads YYNGEE. J was trimmed by 8 bases and V by 3 bases; bases with no gene match: 8. The CDR3 coding sequence is TGTGCCAGCAGCGGTGGAGCGGGGGGGCCGTATGAGCAGTTCTTC. Protein product: CASSGGAGGPYEQFF.

J is TRBJ2-7 and V is TRBV21-1; the table's D call TRBD1 went unverified against the DNA. TRBV21-1 is reported as a pseudogene. This CDR3 comprises 18 residues. Here the CDR3 reads CAASKPGQRHFSSYEQYF. The DNA for the CDR3 is TGTGCCGCGTCAAAACCGGGACAGCGGCACTTTTCCTCCTACGAGCAGTACTTC.

V gene TRBV5-1 combines with J gene TRBJ1-1; D might be TRBD1 (5 bases). Trimming pared 7 bases from V and 1 base from J, leaving 17 bases between. Per the germline V gene, CDR1 is SGHRS and CDR2 is YFSETQ. The CDR3 covers 15 residues. The CDR3, as DNA: TGCGCCAGCGAATCGGGCGGGGGTCGGAACACTGAAGCTTTCTTT. It encodes CASESGGGRNTEAFF.